This T cell receptor beta chain was sequenced for a study of T-cell reconstitution after alpha-beta-depleted transplantation in children. Notes on the study in general: Newly produced T cells mostly accounted for T-cell counts and diversity one year post-transplant. Expanded graft clones numbering several hundred reportedly gave rise to alpha-beta T cells about two months after transplant. Some patients showed high day-60 TCRbeta diversity, which derived from surviving recipient T cells and thymic progenitors.

In the case of this clonotype: What it recognizes is unknown.

Unique molecular identifiers were incorporated during preparation of the TCRbeta library. TCRdb recomputed calls from the PCR reads with MiXCR, one row per CDR3 protein. The sample includes approximately 45,000 distinct CDR3 sequences, around half seen only once; the top ten take roughly two fifths. The source was peripheral blood, collected before TCRalphabeta/CD19-depleted stem cell transplant. The TCR was taken from a boy in the first two years of life with SCID, due to receive a stem cell transplant.

The CDR3 DNA is TGTGCCAGCAGTTACTCGAAACAGGGGGCGCGTTACACCGGGGAGCTGTTTTTT. Translation gives CASSYSKQGARYTGELFF. J is TRBJ2-2 and V is TRBV6-5, with 9 bases aligning to TRBD1. The length of the CDR3 is 18 residues. The germline V gene has CDR1 MNHEY and CDR2 SVGAGI. V lost 0 bases, J lost 3 bases, and 8 bases stayed unmatched.